The sequence of this TCR beta chain was determined in a study of cytomegalovirus exposure and HLA in healthy donors. Study-wide points: Presence/absence analyses supposed approximately even sequencing depth among donors. In a later analysis, common viral pathogens appeared linked to several of the most significant clusters. In a later analysis, the majority of CMV-associated beta chains seemingly showed HLA restriction. Listed as cytomegalovirus-associated were over 150 TCR beta chains.

With respect to this clone: Its antigen is unidentified.

The CDR3 spans 17 residues. Germline trimming cut 3 bases from V and 6 bases from J; bases unmatched to any gene: 12. Germline loops: CDR1 SNHLY, CDR2 FYNNEI. The study ran its PCR with 60 Vbeta and 13 Jbeta primers. Some clones are missing from TCRdb's copy, which holds only in-frame ones; the method was immunoSEQ multiplex PCR. Here the sample spans 200,000 or so clones, roughly 83% being singletons. This receptor was obtained from a boy younger than 18 in good health and CMV-seronegative. The V call is TRBV2, the J call TRBJ2-7, with 12 bases aligning to TRBD1. The sample was PBMCs. Written as DNA, the CDR3 is TGTGCCAGCAGTGATTCCGGGACAGGGGGCGCACAAAGCGAGCAGTACTTC. Translation gives CASSDSGTGGAQSEQYF.